This T cell receptor beta chain originates from a study of blood T cells in healthy people across ages. Findings and limits, study-wide: Per million T cells, TCR beta diversity dropped about linearly as age rose.

A remark on this clonotype: Its antigen is unidentified. One end of the junction does not line up with germline, which may come from a read error.

Together with a sample-barcoded 5' primer, a J-beta primer mix was included in a second PCR lasting about 7 to 12 cycles. Each CDR3 protein is one row after TCRdb ran MiXCR on the 5' RACE reads. Among over a million distinct CDR3 sequences, approximately 42% were seen once, and the ten largest hold around 4%. The CDR3 consists of 13 residues. Germline V gene data show CDR1 as SQVTM and CDR2 as ANQGSEA. The chain is built from TRBV29-1 and TRBJ1-2; no clear D. Material for sequencing was blood. The TCR was taken from a woman younger than 30 in good health. CDR3 loop: CSVEEAVNNGYTF. CDR3 nucleotide sequence: TGCAGCGTTGAAGAAGCTGTTAACAATGGCTACACCTTC.